The rows below give T cell receptor beta chains drawn from one sample of a study of vaccination and CD4 T cells after COVID-19. One entry per CDR3 protein, called by TCRdb with MiXCR from the PCR reads. The sample lists tens of thousands of distinct CDR3 sequences, around three fifths seen once, with around 2.8% in the top ten. These receptors have no known antigen. The sequenced material came from CD4+ T cells from blood, cultured in vitro. The receptors originated from a human donor who had recovered from COVID-19. The CDR3 runs from the conserved cysteine through the conserved F or W. The D gene is left open where the match is weak. Not every row has a clone size; where given, it reads once, few, many or a size class.

.	TRBJ2-7	14	TRBV6-2/TRBV6-3	.	TGTGCCAGCAGTTATCGTCGGGACGCCTACGAGCAGTACTTC	CASSYRRDAYEQYF
few	TRBJ1-1	16	TRBV7-2	.	TGTGCCAGCAGCTTTTCAATCGGGCAGTCTAACACTGAAGCTTTCTTT	CASSFSIGQSNTEAFF
.	TRBJ1-2	13	TRBV6-1	.	TGTGCCAGCAGGAACACAGGAGCGTATGGCTACACCTTC	CASRNTGAYGYTF
.	TRBJ2-1	18	TRBV7-8	TRBD2	TGTGCCAGCAGCTTCTGGCGAGCGGGAGGCCGAAGAGCAAATGAGCAGTTCTTC	CASSFWRAGGRRANEQFF
.	TRBJ1-2	16	TRBV5-4	.	TGTGCCAGCAGTGTTGGGTCCGGAGACCCGACCTATGGCCACACCTTC	CASSVGSGDPTYGHTF
few	TRBJ1-2	15	TRBV4-2	.	TGTGCCAGCAGCCAAGATCTCACAGTCGTCGGCGGCTACACCTTC	CASSQDLTVVGGYTF
.	TRBJ1-5	14	TRBV6-2/TRBV6-3	.	TGTGCCAGCAGATTAACAGGCCATAATCAGCCCCAGCATTTT	CASRLTGHNQPQHF
few	TRBJ2-1	13	TRBV7-3	.	TGTGCCAGCAGCCCAAGACGAGGTGTTGAGCAGTTCTTC	CASSPRRGVEQFF
.	TRBJ1-2	15	TRBV6-1	.	TGTGCCAGCAGTGTTCTCTTGGGCCAGGTCTATGGCTACACCTTC	CASSVLLGQVYGYTF
.	TRBJ1-2	15	TRBV20-1	TRBD1	TGCAGTGCTAGCGGTCGTGACAGGGGACGCTATGGCTACACCTTC	CSASGRDRGRYGYTF
.	TRBJ2-7	15	TRBV20-1	.	TGCAGTGCTAGAGATTGGAGGGGGAGCTCCTACGAGCAGTACTTC	CSARDWRGSSYEQYF
.	TRBJ1-1	15	TRBV6-5	TRBD1	TGTGCCAGCAGTTACTCTAGGACAGGGGTGACTGAAGCTTTCTTT	CASSYSRTGVTEAFF
few	TRBJ2-5	14	TRBV7-3	.	TGTGCCAGCAGCTCCCAAGGCGGCCAAGAGACCCAGTACTTC	CASSSQGGQETQYF
.	TRBJ2-2	16	TRBV5-4	TRBD2	TGTGCCAGCAGCTCACCTATAGCGGGAGGCACCGGGGAGCTGTTTTTT	CASSSPIAGGTGELFF
few	TRBJ1-2	13	TRBV7-9	.	TGTGCCAGCAGCCCCACCGGGGACTATGGCTACACCTTC	CASSPTGDYGYTF
once	TRBJ2-2	17	TRBV7-2	TRBD2	TGTGCCAGCAGCTTCCCCCTAGCGGGAGTGCACACCGGGGAGCTGTTTTTT	CASSFPLAGVHTGELFF
.	TRBJ1-4	14	TRBV21-1	.	TGTGCCAGCAGCCGCAGGGTGGCGAAGGGAAAACTGTTTTTT	CASSRRVAKGKLFF
.	TRBJ2-2	17	TRBV27	.	TGTGCCAGCACCCTTATTTGGGACGCTGCGAACACCGGGGAGCTGTTTTTT	CASTLIWDAANTGELFF
.	TRBJ1-5	15	TRBV5-8	TRBD1	TGTGCCAGCAGCCTAAATTCAGGGGGAGGTCAGCCCCAGCATTTT	CASSLNSGGGQPQHF
.	TRBJ1-2	15	TRBV2	.	TGTGCCAGCAGGAGTTCAGAGGAAGGGAACTATGGCTACACCTTC	CASRSSEEGNYGYTF
.	TRBJ2-4	15	TRBV28	TRBD1	TGTGCCAGCAGTGTCCAGGGGGCGGTCAAAAACATTCAGTACTTC	CASSVQGAVKNIQYF
.	TRBJ1-2	13	TRBV10-1	.	TGCGCCAGCAGTCCTCGACAGAACGTGGGCTACACCTTC	CASSPRQNVGYTF
.	TRBJ2-2	13	TRBV6-1	.	TGTGCCAGCAGTGGAGGCTACACCGGGGAGCTGTTTTTT	CASSGGYTGELFF
.	TRBJ1-2	13	TRBV18	.	TGTGCCAGCTCACCAACCGAGACCTATGGCTACACCTTC	CASSPTETYGYTF
.	TRBJ1-5	14	TRBV5-1	.	TGCGCCAGCAGCTCGGATGGGGGGAATCAGCCCCAGCATTTT	CASSSDGGNQPQHF
.	TRBJ1-2	13	TRBV12-3/TRBV12-4	.	TGTGCCAGCAGTATCCCGGGACTGGGTGGCTACACCTTC	CASSIPGLGGYTF